This T cell receptor (beta chain) was obtained from a study of blood T cell repertoires in COVID-19. Study at large: The United States, Italy and Spain provided the acute and convalescent COVID-19 samples. In each case, the material was cDNA or gDNA derived from T cells, B-cell-depleted T cells, or PBMCs.

CDR1 is SGHVS and CDR2 is FQNEAQ in the germline V gene. The junction had 11 bases not matched to a gene; V was cut back by 2 bases and J by 8 bases. The CDR3 is made up of 17 amino acids. Per the authors' pipeline: Estimation of nucleated cell counts was performed using reference gene primer amplification. Repertoires were generated with immunoSEQ multiplex PCR, while TCRdb's copy carries only in-frame clones and drops some. The V and J calls and the clone size are those of that table, but D and trimming were determined from the DNA. The sample comprises approximately 31,000 clones, roughly nine tenths of which are singletons, and less than 15% rests with the top ten. This clone is large within its sample.

J is TRBJ2-1 and V is TRBV7-8; 11 nucleotides match TRBD2. The source of this sequence is a man aged 70-80 years with active COVID-19. Material for sequencing was peripheral blood. CDR3 loop: CASSLYSGRAELDEQFF. The CDR3 coding sequence is TGTGCCAGCAGCTTATATAGCGGGAGGGCGGAACTGGATGAGCAGTTCTTC.